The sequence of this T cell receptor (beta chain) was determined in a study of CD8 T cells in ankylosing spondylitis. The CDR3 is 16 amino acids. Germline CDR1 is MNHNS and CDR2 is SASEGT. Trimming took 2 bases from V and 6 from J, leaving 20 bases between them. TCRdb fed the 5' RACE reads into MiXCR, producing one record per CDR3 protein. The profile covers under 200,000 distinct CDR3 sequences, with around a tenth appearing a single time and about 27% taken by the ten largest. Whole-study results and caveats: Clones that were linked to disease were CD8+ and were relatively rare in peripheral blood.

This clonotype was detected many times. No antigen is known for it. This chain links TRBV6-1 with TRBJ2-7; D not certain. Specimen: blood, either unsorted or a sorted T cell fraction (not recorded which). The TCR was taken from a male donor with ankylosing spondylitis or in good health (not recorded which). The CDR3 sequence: CASSETGWAISAEQYF. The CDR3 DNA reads TGTGCCAGCAGTGAAACGGGCTGGGCCATTTCAGCCGAGCAGTACTTC.